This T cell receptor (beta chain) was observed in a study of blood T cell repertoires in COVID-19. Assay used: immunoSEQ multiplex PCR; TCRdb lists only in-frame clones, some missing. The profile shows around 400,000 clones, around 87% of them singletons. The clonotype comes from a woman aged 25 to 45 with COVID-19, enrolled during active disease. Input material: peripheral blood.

CDR3 bases: TGTGCCAGCAGTGGGACAGTTCCCTCCTTAATTAATGAAAAACTGTTTTTT. The encoded protein is CASSGTVPSLINEKLFF. The rearrangement uses TRBV25-1 and TRBJ1-4, with D perhaps TRBD1 (6 bases). The germline V gene encodes CDR1 MGHDK and CDR2 SYGVNS. The CDR3 spans 17 residues. Trimming pared 4 bases from V and 4 bases from J, leaving 19 bases between.